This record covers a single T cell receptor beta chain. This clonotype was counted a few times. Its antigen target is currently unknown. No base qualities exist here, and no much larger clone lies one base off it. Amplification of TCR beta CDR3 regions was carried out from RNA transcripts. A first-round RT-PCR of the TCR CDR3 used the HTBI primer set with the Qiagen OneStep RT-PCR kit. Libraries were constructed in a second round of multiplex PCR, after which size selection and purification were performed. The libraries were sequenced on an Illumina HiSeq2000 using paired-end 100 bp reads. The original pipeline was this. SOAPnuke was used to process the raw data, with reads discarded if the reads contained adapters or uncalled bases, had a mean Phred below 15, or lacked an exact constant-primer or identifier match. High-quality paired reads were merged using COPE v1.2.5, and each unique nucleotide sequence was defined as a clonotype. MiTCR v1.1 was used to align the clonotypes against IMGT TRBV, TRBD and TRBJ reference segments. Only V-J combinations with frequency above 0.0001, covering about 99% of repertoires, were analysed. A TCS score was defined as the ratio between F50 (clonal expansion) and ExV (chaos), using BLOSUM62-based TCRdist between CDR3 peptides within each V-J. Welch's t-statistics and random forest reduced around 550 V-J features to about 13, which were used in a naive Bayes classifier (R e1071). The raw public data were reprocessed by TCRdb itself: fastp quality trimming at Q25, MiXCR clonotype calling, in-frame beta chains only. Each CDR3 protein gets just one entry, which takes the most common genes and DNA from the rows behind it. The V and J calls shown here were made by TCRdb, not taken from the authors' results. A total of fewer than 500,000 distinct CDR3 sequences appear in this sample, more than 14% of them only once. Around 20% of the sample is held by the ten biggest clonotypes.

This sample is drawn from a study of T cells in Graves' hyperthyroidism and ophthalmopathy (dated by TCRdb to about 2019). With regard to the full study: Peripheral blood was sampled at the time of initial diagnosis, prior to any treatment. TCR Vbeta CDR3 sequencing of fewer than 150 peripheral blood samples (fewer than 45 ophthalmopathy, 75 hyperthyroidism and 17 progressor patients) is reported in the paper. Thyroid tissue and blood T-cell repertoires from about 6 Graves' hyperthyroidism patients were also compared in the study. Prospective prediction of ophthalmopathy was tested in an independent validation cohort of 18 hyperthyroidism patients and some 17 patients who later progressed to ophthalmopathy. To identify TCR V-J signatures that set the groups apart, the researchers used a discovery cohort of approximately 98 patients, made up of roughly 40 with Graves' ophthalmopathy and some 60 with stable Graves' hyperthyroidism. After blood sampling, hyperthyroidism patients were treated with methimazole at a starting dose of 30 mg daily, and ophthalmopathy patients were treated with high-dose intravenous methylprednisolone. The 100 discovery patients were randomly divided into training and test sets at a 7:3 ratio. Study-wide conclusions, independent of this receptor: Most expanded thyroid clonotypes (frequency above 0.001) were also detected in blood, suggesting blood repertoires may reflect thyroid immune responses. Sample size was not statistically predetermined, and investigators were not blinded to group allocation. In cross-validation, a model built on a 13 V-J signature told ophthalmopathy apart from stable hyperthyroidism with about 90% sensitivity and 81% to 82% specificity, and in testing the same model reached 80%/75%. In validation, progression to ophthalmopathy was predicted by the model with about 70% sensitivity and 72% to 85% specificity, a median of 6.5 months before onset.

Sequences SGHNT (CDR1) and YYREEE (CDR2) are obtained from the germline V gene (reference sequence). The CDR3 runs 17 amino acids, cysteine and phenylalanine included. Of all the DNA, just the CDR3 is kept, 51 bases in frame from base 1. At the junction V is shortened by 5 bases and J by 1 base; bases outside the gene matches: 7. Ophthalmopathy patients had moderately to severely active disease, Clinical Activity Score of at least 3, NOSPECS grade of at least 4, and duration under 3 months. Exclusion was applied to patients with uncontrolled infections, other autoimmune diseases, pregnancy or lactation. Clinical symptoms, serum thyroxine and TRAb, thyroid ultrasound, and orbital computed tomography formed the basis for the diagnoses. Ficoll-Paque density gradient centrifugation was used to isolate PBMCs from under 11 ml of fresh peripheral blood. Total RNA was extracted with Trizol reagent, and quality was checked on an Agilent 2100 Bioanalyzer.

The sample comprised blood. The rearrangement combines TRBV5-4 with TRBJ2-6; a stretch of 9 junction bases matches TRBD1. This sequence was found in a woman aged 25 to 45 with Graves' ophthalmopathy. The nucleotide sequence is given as TGTGCCAGCAGTCCTCCGGGACAGGGATCTGGGGCCAACGTCCTGACTTTC. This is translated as CASSPPGQGSGANVLTF.